This T cell receptor (beta chain) was observed in a study of technical replicates of blood from a few donors. The data were produced by immunoSEQ multiplex PCR, yet TCRdb's version contains in-frame clones alone and is incomplete. The data show tens of thousands of clones, 85% to 95% seen once. The CDR3 covers 15 residues. CDR1 is SGHNT and CDR2 is YYREEE in the germline V gene (reference sequence). V dropped 2 bases and J dropped 2 bases, with 13 bases sitting between them. The origin of this receptor is a human donor in good health. The rearrangement joins TRBV5-4 to TRBJ1-2; perhaps TRBD1 as D (5 bases). Sequencing used T cells isolated from PBMCs. Written as DNA, the CDR3 is TGTGCCAGCAGCTTTTCCTTGACAGAGAACTATGGCTACACCTTC. It is translated as CASSFSLTENYGYTF.